Following are 14 T cell receptor beta chains from one sample sequenced in a study of T and B cells in COVID-19 patients. From blood, about 240-550 ng of genomic DNA served as TRB template. TRB rearrangements were amplified by multiplex PCR with BIOMED2 TRB-A/B primers. One entry per CDR3 protein results from TCRdb running MiXCR on the multiplex PCR reads. The table shows around 8,000 distinct CDR3 sequences, with 25% to 35% occurring only once. Sample: blood. Receptor source: a human donor with active COVID-19.

This clonotype was counted only a few times. The chain employs TRBV19 and TRBJ1-5; the D is unclear. CDR1 and CDR2 from the germline V gene are LNHDA and SQIVND (reference sequence). This CDR3 is built from 13 residues. The V end was cut by 6 bases, the J end by 3 bases, with 9 bases between. This CDR3 reads CASSLQINQPQHF. The CDR3 nucleotides are TGTGCCAGTAGCTTACAGATCAATCAGCCCCAGCATTTT.

This rearrangement joins TRBV5-1 to TRBJ2-5, with D possibly TRBD2 on 5 matching bases. Deletions cut 4 bases from V and 5 bases from J, with 15 bases between. From germline, CDR1 is SGHRS and CDR2 YFSETQ. CDR3 size: 14 residues. The CDR3 bases are TGCGCCAGCAGCCTTCGGGGTCCTACGGAGACCCAGTACTTC. This translates into CASSLRGPTETQYF. Filled out from reference TRBV5-1 and TRBJ2-5, the complete variable domain reads KAGVTQTPRYLIKTRGQQVTLSCSPISGHRSVSWYQQTPGQGLQFLFEYFSETQRNKGNFPGRFSGRQFSNSRSEMNVSTLELGDSALYLCASSLRGPTETQYFGPGTRLLVL.

This chain connects TRBV7-9 to TRBJ1-5; D gene unclear. This CDR3 spans 13 amino acids. V dropped 2 bases and J dropped 3 bases, with 5 bases sitting between them. Germline values: CDR1 SEHNR, CDR2 FQNEAQ (reference sequence). The CDR3 sequence: CASSLQVNQPQHF. DNA for the CDR3: TGTGCCAGCAGCTTACAGGTCAATCAGCCCCAGCATTTT.

The genes are TRBV5-6 and TRBJ2-7; TRBD2 agrees at 12 bases. Germline trimming cut 10 bases from V and 6 bases from J; bases unmatched to any gene: 20. The CDR3 has 17 amino acids. The V gene's germline CDR1 is SGHDT and CDR2 YYEEEE. CDR3 sequence: CAVGSLAGGLYYSEQYF. The CDR3 nucleotides are TGTGCCGTGGGGTCCCTAGCGGGGGGGCTGTATTATTCCGAGCAGTACTTC.

The genes are TRBV12-3 or TRBV12-4 and TRBJ2-3; 9 bases fit TRBD2. This CDR3 contains 16 residues. Unmatched junction bases numbered 10, after V lost 4 bases and J lost 5 bases. In DNA form, the CDR3 reads TGTGCCAGCAGTTCCACCCGGGTAGCGGGGGTAGATACGCAGTATTTT. Protein sequence: CASSSTRVAGVDTQYF.

The rearrangement joins TRBV27 to TRBJ1-2; 11 bases match TRBD1. CDR3 length: 19 residues. The trim removed 6 bases at V and 3 bases at J, leaving 18 bases unmatched. Germline lookup yields CDR1 MNHEY and CDR2 SMNVEV (reference sequence). This CDR3 reads CASRSYNSGTGGYHYGYTF. The CDR3 nucleotides read TGTGCCAGCAGATCCTACAATTCCGGGACAGGGGGATACCACTATGGCTACACCTTC.

By share of the sample, this clonotype is medium-sized. The chain combines TRBV6-5 with TRBJ2-5; D possibly corresponds to TRBD1 (6 bases). The V gene lost 5 bases and the J gene lost 5 bases, with 9 bases spanning the gap. This CDR3 spans 12 amino acids. The germline V gene has CDR1 MNHEY and CDR2 SVGAGI. The CDR3 here is CASSGQGETQYF. Written as DNA, the CDR3 is TGTGCCAGCAGTGGTCAGGGGGAGACCCAGTACTTC.

A note on this clonotype: A read error may be the cause here, since a much bigger clone is one base away. The chain links TRBV6-1 to TRBJ2-3; weak D call: TRBD2 (6 bases). The germline gives CDR1 MNHNS, CDR2 SASEGT. This CDR3 spans 14 amino acids. CDR3 sequence (DNA): TGTGCCAGCAGTGGGGGACTCGGCACAGATATGCAGTATTTT. This sequence encodes CASSGGLGTDMQYF.

This clonotype is deemed medium-sized (0.01 to 0.1%). This chain connects TRBV5-5 to TRBJ2-5, with a weak D call TRBD1 (5 bases). The germline CDR1 and CDR2 sequences are SGHKS and YYEKEE (reference sequence). This CDR3 spans 16 amino acids. V lost 6 bases and J 0 bases, leaving 18 bases between the germline ends. The CDR3 DNA is TGTGCCAGCACCCGCCTTTTTTCGACAGACCAAGAGACCCAGTACTTC. This encodes CASTRLFSTDQETQYF.

Worth noting for this clonotype: Given a much more abundant clone one base away, this may be a read error. The J gene is TRBJ2-1, the V gene TRBV5-6, with a possible D match to TRBD1 (6 bases). The CDR3 runs 15 residues. CDR1 SGHDT and CDR2 YYEEEE come from the germline V gene. The chain's CDR3 is CASSWGQGAYNGQFF. Written as DNA, the CDR3 is TGTGCCAGCAGCTGGGGGCAGGGAGCCTACAATGGGCAGTTCTTC.

By sample fraction, this clonotype is medium-sized (0.01 to 0.1%). The gene calls are TRBV27 and TRBJ2-3, with 8 bases identical to TRBD1. The CDR3 length is 14 residues. Germline CDR1 and CDR2: MNHEY and SMNVEV (reference sequence). The V segment lost 7 bases and the J segment 2 bases; nucleotides outside the gene matches: 5. In DNA form, the CDR3 reads TGTGCCAGCATGCGGACAGGGTCCACAGATACGCAGTATTTT. It encodes CASMRTGSTDTQYF.

This clonotype is medium-sized. The chain carries TRBV19 and TRBJ2-7; 8 nucleotides align to TRBD1. CDR1 is LNHDA and CDR2 is SQIVND in the germline V gene (reference sequence). The V segment lost 3 bases and the J segment 3 bases; nucleotides outside the gene matches: 7. The length of the CDR3 is 15 residues. CDR3 nucleotides: TGTGCCAGTAGTATGGCAGGGGGCAGGGGCTACGAGCAGTACGTC. Translating it yields CASSMAGGRGYEQYV.

In this sample, this clonotype is medium-sized. The chain has TRBV19 and TRBJ2-5; the D gene is possibly TRBD2 (5 bases). Trimming took 5 bases from V and 5 from J, leaving 9 bases between them. CDR1 and CDR2 from the germline V gene are LNHDA and SQIVND (reference sequence). The CDR3 loop spans 12 amino acids. CDR3 in amino acids: CASSPGGETQYF. The DNA for the CDR3 is TGTGCCAGTAGTCCCGGCGGGGAGACCCAGTACTTC.

This clonotype qualifies as medium-sized. The chain joins TRBV19 to TRBJ1-6; 8 bases fit TRBD1. Germline assignment: CDR1 LNHDA and CDR2 SQIVND (reference sequence). V was clipped by 4 bases and J by 5 bases; unmatched bases: 1. This CDR3 is built from 14 residues. DNA of the CDR3: TGTGCCAGTAGTACGACAGGGGATAATTCACCCCTCCACTTT. Its protein is CASSTTGDNSPLHF. The full variable domain, in which reference TRBV19 and TRBJ1-6 provide the parts outside the CDR3, is DGGITQSPKYLFRKEGQNVTLSCEQNLNHDAMYWYRQDPGQGLRLIYYSQIVNDFQKGDIAEGYSVSREKKESFPLTVTSAQKNPTAFYLCASSTTGDNSPLHFGNGTRLTVT.